The source of this T cell receptor beta chain is a study of shared clonotypes between healthy human individuals. On the study more broadly: For every donor, three CD4 naive, three CD4 memory, two CD8 naive and one CD8 memory plates were used.

Germline V lookup: CDR1 SQVTM, CDR2 ANQGSEA. There are 14 residues in the CDR3. V was cut by 8 bases and J by 2 bases, with 18 bases left in between. Note on this clone: The target antigen is unknown.

Study-level points and caveats: Across subsets, estimated richness was generally greater for naive than for memory populations.

The authors ran the assay at deep level. In the original processing: In the immunoSEQ data, sequences were junction-only and lacked quality scores, so filtering differed. Clones were sequenced by immunoSEQ multiplex PCR, and TCRdb holds only the in-frame ones, with some missing. The DNA was the basis for D and trimming; V, J and clone size are from that table. Among roughly 2,500,000 clones listed, 80% to 95% were seen once. The rearrangement uses TRBV29-1 and TRBJ1-2; D gene uncertain. This TCR was recovered from a young man in good health. Some clones in this sample may be carry-over from other donors' samples. The sequenced sample was naive CD4+ T cells from PBMCs. Subset described: CD45RA+ positively selected. CDR3 region: CSSLGLASNYGYTF. DNA for the CDR3: TGCAGCTCGCTCGGGCTGGCCTCAAACTATGGCTACACCTTC.